One and the same sample provided the 25 T cell receptor beta chains below, sequenced in a study of cytomegalovirus exposure and HLA in healthy donors. In the PCR, 60 Vbeta and 13 Jbeta primers were used. TCRdb's table, derived via immunoSEQ multiplex PCR, lists solely in-frame clones and lacks some. The sample has 90,000 to 100,000 clones, more than 70% seen once; the top ten hold roughly 20%. The sequencing sample was made of PBMCs. These receptors all stem from a woman aged 55 to 70 in good health and CMV-seropositive.

The chain links TRBV30 to TRBJ2-1, with D unresolved. This CDR3 has 13 residues. Germline CDR1 reads GTSNPN; CDR2 reads SVGIG (reference sequence). The V end was cut by 1 base, the J end by 10 bases, with 14 bases between. The DNA for the CDR3 is TGTGCCTGGAGTGGGTTTGCTCCCACAGAGCAGTTCTTC. It is translated as CAWSGFAPTEQFF.

The chain uses TRBV11-2 and TRBJ2-1; TRBD2 is a possible D gene (6 bases). The CDR3 runs to 14 residues. Germline lookup yields CDR1 SGHAT and CDR2 FQNNGV. V was cut by 6 bases and J by 3 bases, with 12 bases left in between. CDR3 loop: CASSPSELYNEQFF. The CDR3 region has the DNA TGTGCCAGCAGTCCTAGCGAGCTCTACAATGAGCAGTTCTTC.

This clone is labeled as medium-sized (0.01 to 0.1%). V is TRBV28 and J is TRBJ2-7, with 7 bases that match TRBD1. The trim removed 7 bases at V and 2 bases at J, leaving 5 bases unmatched. Germline CDR1 is MDHEN and CDR2 is SYDVKM. The CDR3 runs 13 residues. CDR3 sequence (DNA): TGTGCCAGCAAAAGGACAGGAACCTACGAGCAGTACTTC. Translating gives CASKRTGTYEQYF.

V usage is TRBV6-6 and J usage is TRBJ2-5; D uncertain. Trimming removed 4 bases at V and 4 bases at J, with 4 bases between. CDR3 size: 11 residues. Germline V gene data show CDR1 as MNHNY and CDR2 as SVGAGI (reference sequence). CDR3 residues: CASSSRETQYF. CDR3 nucleotide sequence: TGTGCCAGCAGTTCTAGAGAGACCCAGTACTTC.

This sequence joins TRBV2 and TRBJ1-5; 9 bases are shared with TRBD1. CDR1 SNHLY and CDR2 FYNNEI come from the germline V gene. V gave up 7 bases and J gave up 1 base; unmatched junction bases: 5. The CDR3 is made up of 15 amino acids. The CDR3, as DNA: TGTGCCAGCATCTCAGGACAGGGGAGCAATCAGCCCCAGCATTTT. Protein: CASISGQGSNQPQHF.

The chain carries TRBV6-5 and TRBJ1-2, with a possible D match to TRBD1 (5 bases). The CDR3 length is 14 residues. V was clipped by 8 bases and J by 7 bases, with 20 bases between them. Germline V lookup: CDR1 MNHEY, CDR2 SVGAGI. The DNA of the CDR3 is TGTGCCAGCGTAGCGGGACGGTCGTTCGGTGGCTACACCTTC. It is translated as CASVAGRSFGGYTF.

The rearrangement links TRBV7-3 to TRBJ1-2; 10 nucleotides agree with TRBD1. This CDR3 has 13 amino acids. The junction had 9 bases not matched to a gene; V was cut back by 4 bases and J by 13 bases. The germline gives CDR1 SGHTA, CDR2 FQGTGA. This CDR3 reads CASSSPSGQGITF. In DNA form, the CDR3 reads TGTGCCAGCAGCTCACCTTCGGGACAGGGGATCACCTTC.

The J gene is TRBJ2-1, the V gene TRBV6-4; 9 bases agree with TRBD1. CDR1 MRHNA and CDR2 SNTAGT come from the germline V gene. The ends lost 2 bases at V and 4 bases at J; junction bases unmatched: 3. The CDR3 length is 15 residues. The CDR3 is CASSDGQGPYNEQFF. DNA for the CDR3: TGTGCCAGCAGTGACGGACAGGGGCCTTACAATGAGCAGTTCTTC.

This chain joins TRBV2 and TRBJ1-2; D uncertain. The CDR3 is 13 amino acids. V gave up 3 bases and J gave up 0 bases, with 5 bases separating them. Germline lookup yields CDR1 SNHLY and CDR2 FYNNEI. The CDR3 region has the DNA TGTGCCAGCAGTGACTTCGCTAACTATGGCTACACCTTC. It codes for CASSDFANYGYTF.

V is TRBV19 and J is TRBJ2-1, with a possible D match to TRBD1 (5 bases). The CDR3 loop spans 13 amino acids. Germline-derived CDR1 and CDR2 are LNHDA and SQIVND (reference sequence). V lost 3 bases to trimming and J lost 7 bases, with 10 bases between them. In DNA, the CDR3 is TGTGCCAGTAGTATGGGGCCAGCAAATGAGCAGTTCTTC. Its protein is CASSMGPANEQFF.

The CDR3 loop reads CASSKVGGRGLGANVLTF. CDR3 sequence (DNA): TGTGCCAGCAGCAAAGTGGGCGGCAGGGGTCTTGGGGCCAACGTCCTGACTTTC. The chain couples TRBV21-1 to TRBJ2-6; TRBD1, the table's D call, was not compared with the DNA. TRBV21-1 is flagged as a pseudogene. The CDR3 extends over 18 amino acids.

The chain couples TRBV11-2 to TRBJ2-2, with D perhaps TRBD2 (5 bases). This CDR3 spans 16 amino acids. V was cut by 2 bases and J by 5 bases, with 15 bases left in between. The germline V gene has CDR1 SGHAT and CDR2 FQNNGV. For the CDR3, the DNA is TGTGCCAGCAGCTTAAGGGTGGAGGAGACGACCGGGGAGCTGTTTTTT. Its protein is CASSLRVEETTGELFF. Full variable domain (missing parts from reference TRBV11-2 and TRBJ2-2): EAGVAQSPRYKIIEKRQSVAFWCNPISGHATLYWYQQILGQGPKLLIQFQNNGVVDDSQLPKDRFSAERLKGVDSTLKIQPAKLEDSAVYLCASSLRVEETTGELFFGEGSRLTVL.

The rearrangement uses TRBV27 and TRBJ2-7; possible D gene TRBD1, 6 bases. This CDR3 region has 14 residues. CDR1 is MNHEY, CDR2 SMNVEV, per germline (reference sequence). Trimming removed 5 bases from V and 1 base from J, with 12 bases in between. This CDR3 is CASSPRTESYEQYF. The CDR3, as DNA: TGTGCCAGCAGTCCCAGGACAGAGTCCTACGAGCAGTACTTC.

The V call is TRBV5-1, the J call TRBJ2-7, with D possibly matching TRBD1 (6 bases). CDR1 SGHRS and CDR2 YFSETQ come from the germline V gene. V lost 4 bases, J lost 5 bases, and 16 bases lay in between. The CDR3 is made up of 14 amino acids. The CDR3, as DNA: TGCGCCAGCAGCGCCGGGACATCGGCCCACGAGCAGTACTTC. Its protein is CASSAGTSAHEQYF.

The rearrangement uses TRBV4-2 and TRBJ2-7; 11 bases line up with TRBD2. The V and J ends lost 3 bases and 3 bases, in that order; junction bases with no gene match: 7. Germline V gene data show CDR1 as LGHNA and CDR2 as YNFKEQ. This CDR3 has 16 residues. This chain's CDR3 is CASSQNPGTSGYEQYF. DNA of the CDR3: TGTGCCAGCAGCCAGAACCCCGGGACTAGCGGCTACGAGCAGTACTTC.

This chain joins TRBV20-1 and TRBJ1-2; D uncertain. CDR1 is DFQATT and CDR2 is SNEGSKA in the germline V gene (reference sequence). The CDR3 spans 11 residues. The V end was cut by 3 bases, the J end by 8 bases, with 10 bases between. Written as DNA, the CDR3 is TGCAGTGCTAGCGGGGTTCTAGGCTACACCTTC. Protein: CSASGVLGYTF.

V usage is TRBV30 and J usage is TRBJ2-7, with D possibly TRBD2 on 6 matching bases. The CDR3 spans 13 residues. The V and J ends lost 3 bases and 1 base respectively, with 10 bases between them. The germline CDR1 and CDR2 sequences are GTSNPN and SVGIG (reference sequence). Written as DNA, the CDR3 is TGTGCCTGGAGCGGGGGTCTTTCCTACGAGCAGTACTTC. This encodes CAWSGGLSYEQYF.

The chain carries TRBV5-5 and TRBJ2-7, with 7 bases identical to TRBD1. The germline gives CDR1 SGHKS, CDR2 YYEKEE (reference sequence). The CDR3 has 16 residues. With 0 bases clipped from V and 0 bases from J, the junction kept 6 bases outside the gene matches. CDR3 sequence reads: CASSLGRGRSSYEQYF. The CDR3, as DNA: TGTGCCAGCAGCTTGGGTAGGGGGCGTAGCTCCTACGAGCAGTACTTC.

In this sample, this clone turned up once. The CDR3 coding sequence is TGTGCCAGCAGTGAATTACTAGCGGGTTCTTTTAATGAGCAGTTCTTC. Protein: CASSELLAGSFNEQFF. This rearrangement joins TRBV2 to TRBJ2-1, with 9 bases lining up with TRBD2. V was pared by 2 bases and J by 7 bases, with 9 bases of the junction left unmatched. Germline CDR1 is SNHLY and CDR2 is FYNNEI. The CDR3 runs 16 residues.

This clone was seen more than once but under ten times. CDR3 coding DNA: TGTGCCAGCAGCCAGGGCCCACGGGAGAATTCACCCCTCCACTTT. The encoded protein is CASSQGPRENSPLHF. The genes are TRBV9 and TRBJ1-6; perhaps TRBD1 as D (5 bases). V was pared by 4 bases and J by 7 bases, with 15 bases between. The CDR3 runs 15 residues. Per the germline V gene, CDR1 is SGDLS and CDR2 is YYNGEE. Full variable domain (missing parts from reference TRBV9 and TRBJ1-6): DSGVTQTPKHLITATGQRVTLRCSPRSGDLSVYWYQQSLDQGLQFLIQYYNGEERAKGNILERFSAQQFPDLHSELNLSSLELGDSALYFCASSQGPRENSPLHFGNGTRLTVT.

Turning to this clone: The junction shows a germline mismatch at one end, possibly a read error. The chain uses TRBV5-1 and TRBJ1-2; TRBD1 aligns across 8 bases. The CDR3 is 12 residues long. Per germline, CDR1 SGHRS and CDR2 YFSETQ. The CDR3 DNA reads as TGCGCCAGCACCTTGACAGGGGATGGCTACACCTTC. Translation gives CASTLTGDGYTF. Looking up the rest from reference TRBV5-1 and TRBJ1-2 gives the full variable domain: KAGVTQTPRYLIKTRGQQVTLSCSPISGHRSVSWYQQTPGQGLQFLFEYFSETQRNKGNFPGRFSGRQFSNSRSEMNVSTLELGDSALYLCASTLTGDGYTFGSGTRLTVV.

The table lists this clone with a few counts. The chain joins TRBV6-1 to TRBJ2-1; 9 positions agree with TRBD2. The ends lost 3 bases at V and 8 bases at J; junction bases unmatched: 8. The CDR3 is made up of 15 amino acids. Germline assignment: CDR1 MNHNS and CDR2 SASEGT. DNA for the CDR3: TGTGCCAGCAGTGAGTTGGGCGGGAGGGTTGATGAGCAGTTCTTC. Residues: CASSELGGRVDEQFF.

The J gene is TRBJ1-1, the V gene TRBV6-1; D is undetermined. Germline loops: CDR1 MNHNS, CDR2 SASEGT. The CDR3 length is 12 residues. Trimming shortened V by 7 bases and J by 5 bases, and 11 bases separated the two germline ends. The CDR3: CASIRTGTEAFF. The CDR3 nucleotides read TGTGCCAGCATCAGAACCGGGACTGAAGCTTTCTTT.

The chain recombines TRBV14 with TRBJ1-5; D gene uncertain. Trimming cost V 1 base and J 4 bases, with 5 bases left between them. This CDR3 contains 13 residues. Germline V gene data show CDR1 as SGHDN and CDR2 as FVKESK. The CDR3, as DNA: TGTGCCAGCAGCCAAGCAGGAAATCAGCCCCAGCATTTT. Encoded protein: CASSQAGNQPQHF. Full variable domain (remainder filled in from reference TRBV14 and TRBJ1-5): EAGVTQFPSHSVIEKGQTVTLRCDPISGHDNLYWYRRVMGKEIKFLLHFVKESKQDESGMPNNRFLAERTGGTYSTLKVQPAELEDSGVYFCASSQAGNQPQHFGDGTRLSIL.

V usage is TRBV20-1 and J usage is TRBJ2-5, with a possible D match to TRBD2 (6 bases). Germline V gene data show CDR1 as DFQATT and CDR2 as SNEGSKA (reference sequence). This CDR3 contains 9 residues. V lost 6 bases to trimming and J lost 7 bases, with 6 bases between them. CDR3 in amino acids: CSAGGTQYF. The CDR3 bases are TGCAGTGCGGGGGGGACCCAGTACTTC.